This T cell receptor (beta chain) appears in the sequencing data of a study of T cells in Graves' hyperthyroidism and ophthalmopathy (dated by TCRdb to about 2019). Looking at the study overall: Peripheral blood samples were taken at initial diagnosis, before any treatment was given. To identify TCR V-J signatures that set the groups apart, the researchers used a discovery cohort of more than 95 patients, made up of approximately 43 with Graves' ophthalmopathy and 57 with stable Graves' hyperthyroidism. Whether ophthalmopathy could be predicted prospectively was tested in an independent validation cohort made up of about 18 hyperthyroidism patients plus 17 patients who later progressed to ophthalmopathy. For training and testing, the roughly 93 patients in the discovery cohort were randomly divided in a 7:3 ratio. Thyroid tissue and blood T-cell repertoires from about six Graves' hyperthyroidism patients were also compared in the study. After blood sampling, hyperthyroidism patients were treated with methimazole at a starting dose of 30 mg daily, and ophthalmopathy patients were treated with high-dose intravenous methylprednisolone. TCR Vbeta CDR3 sequencing of 140 or so peripheral blood samples (over 40 ophthalmopathy, approximately 80 hyperthyroidism and approximately 17 progressor patients) is reported in the paper.

Study-wide conclusions, independent of this receptor: During validation, the model predicted progression to ophthalmopathy a median of around 7 months ahead of onset, with more than 55% sensitivity and roughly 75% specificity. No statistical method was used to set the sample size in advance, and investigators knew the group allocation. Most expanded thyroid clonotypes (frequency above 0.001) were also found in blood, which suggests that blood repertoires may mirror thyroid immune responses. In cross-validation, a model built on a 13 V-J signature told ophthalmopathy apart from stable hyperthyroidism with 85% to 90% sensitivity and approximately 81% specificity, and in testing the same model reached 80%/75%.

This clonotype was detected many times. This receptor's antigen is unknown. No qualities accompany the bases; no much larger clone lies one base away. The TCR beta CDR3 regions were amplified from the RNA transcripts. A first-round RT-PCR of the TCR CDR3 used the HTBI primer set with the Qiagen OneStep RT-PCR kit. Libraries were constructed in a second round of multiplex PCR, after which size selection and purification were performed. Paired-end sequencing of the libraries was performed with 100 bp reads on an Illumina HiSeq2000. Under the source paper's analysis protocol: SOAPnuke was used to process the raw data, removing reads that contained adapters or uncalled bases, had a mean Phred below 15, or lacked an exact match to the constant primer or identifier. High-quality paired reads were merged with COPE v1.2.5, and unique nucleotide sequences were defined as clonotypes. Clonotypes were aligned to IMGT TRBV, TRBD and TRBJ reference segments using MiTCR v1.1. Only V-J combinations with frequency above 0.0001, covering 99% to 99.2% of repertoires, were analysed. The TCS score was defined as F50 (clonal expansion) divided by E x V (chaos), with BLOSUM62-based TCRdist calculated between CDR3 peptides within each V-J. Welch's t-statistics and random forest reduced roughly 530 V-J features to roughly 13, which were used in a naive Bayes classifier (R e1071). In-frame beta chains were kept once TCRdb had trimmed the public reads at Q25 with fastp and called clones with MiXCR. Rows with one shared CDR3 protein collapse into an entry with the most common genes and DNA. The V and J calls were determined by TCRdb, not by the authors. In this sample the table shows hundreds of thousands of distinct CDR3 sequences, less than 25% of which occur a single time. The ten most abundant clones make up 11% of the sample.

Ophthalmopathy patients had moderately to severely active disease, Clinical Activity Score of at least 3, NOSPECS grade of at least 4, and duration under 3 months. Patients with uncontrolled infections, other autoimmune diseases, pregnancy or lactation were excluded. Diagnoses were based on clinical symptoms, serum thyroxine and TRAb, thyroid ultrasound and orbital computed tomography. PBMCs were isolated from about 9 ml of fresh peripheral blood by Ficoll-Paque density gradient centrifugation. Total RNA was extracted with Trizol reagent, and quality was checked on an Agilent 2100 Bioanalyzer. Sequencing was carried out using blood. This TCR came from a woman in her thirties with Graves' ophthalmopathy.

The CDR3 sequence is CASSYPLAGGPSETQYF. Here is the DNA: TGTGCCAGCAGTTACCCGCTAGCGGGGGGGCCCTCGGAGACCCAGTACTTC. Rearrangement joined TRBV6-5 to TRBJ2-5; 12 central bases correspond to TRBD2. CDR1 and CDR2 were assigned from the germline V gene as MNHEY and SVGAGI. From V the trimming removes 2 bases and from J it removes 5 bases, while the gene matches leave 9 bases of the junction unaccounted for. The CDR3 runs 17 residues from the cysteine to the phenylalanine. The read is trimmed to its CDR3 DNA, 51 bases read in frame from base 1.